The 16 T cell receptor beta chains below all came from one sample that was sequenced in a study of blood T cell repertoires in COVID-19. TCRdb's copy holds only in-frame clones and misses some; the assay was immunoSEQ multiplex PCR. The table lists about 100,000 clones, roughly nine tenths of them singletons, with roughly 2.1% in the top ten. Sequencing used peripheral blood. The receptors derive from a man between 45 and 60 years old with active COVID-19.

This chain connects TRBV5-5 to TRBJ2-2; the D is unclear. Germline assignment: CDR1 SGHKS and CDR2 YYEKEE (reference sequence). Trimming removed 0 bases from V and 0 bases from J, with 9 bases in between. The CDR3 spans 16 residues. As DNA, the CDR3 is TGTGCCAGCAGCTTGGGGAGAGTCGCGAACACCGGGGAGCTGTTTTTT. This sequence encodes CASSLGRVANTGELFF.

V and J are TRBV11-2 and TRBJ2-3, with D tentatively TRBD1 (6 bases). Trimming left V 4 bases short and J 2 bases short, with 19 bases between. This CDR3 has 17 residues. Looked up from germline, CDR1 is SGHAT and CDR2 is FQNNGV. The CDR3 loop is CASSWGLGLANTDTQYF. The DNA of the CDR3 is TGTGCCAGCAGCTGGGGGCTGGGGCTAGCCAACACAGATACGCAGTATTTT.

V and J are TRBV11-2 and TRBJ1-1, with D possibly TRBD1 on 6 matching bases. Germline CDR1 SGHAT, CDR2 FQNNGV. V lost 3 bases to trimming and J lost 5 bases, with 13 bases between them. The CDR3 is 14 residues long. CDR3 bases: TGTGCCAGCAGCTTCTCCGGAACAGGGACTGAAGCTTTCTTT. It translates to CASSFSGTGTEAFF.

The chain combines TRBV23-1 with TRBJ2-5; D may be TRBD2 (5 bases). TRBV23-1 is an ORF; its function is uncertain. The CDR3 is 15 amino acids. Trimming took 2 bases from V and 5 from J, leaving 15 bases between them. In DNA, the CDR3 is TGCGCCAGCAGTCAAAGGGTTCGGACTGGGGAGACCCAGTACTTC. The encoded protein is CASSQRVRTGETQYF.

The V gene is TRBV4-1, the J gene TRBJ1-5; D is possibly TRBD1 (5 bases). V shed 0 bases and J shed 3 bases, with 9 bases lying between them. The CDR3 runs to 15 residues. From germline, CDR1 is MGHRA and CDR2 YSYEKL. The CDR3 sequence is CASSQDRVYNQPQHF. The CDR3 DNA sequence: TGCGCCAGCAGCCAAGACAGGGTATACAATCAGCCCCAGCATTTT.

This chain connects TRBV7-9 to TRBJ1-1; D gene unclear. V dropped 5 bases and J dropped 4 bases, with 8 bases sitting between them. From germline, CDR1 is SEHNR and CDR2 FQNEAQ (reference sequence). The CDR3 spans 12 residues. As DNA, the CDR3 is TGTGCCAGCAGCCACCTAAGCACTGAAGCTTTCTTT. Its protein product is CASSHLSTEAFF.

The V call is TRBV3-1 (or the pseudogene TRBV3-2), the J call TRBJ2-2; D is perhaps TRBD2 (6 bases). Germline V gene sequence: CDR1 LGHDT, CDR2 YNNKEL (reference sequence). The CDR3 runs to 14 residues. V shed 4 bases and J shed 1 base, with 7 bases lying between them. CDR3 protein: CASSRSGNTGELFF. DNA for the CDR3: TGTGCCAGCAGCCGTAGCGGGAACACCGGGGAGCTGTTTTTT.

The chain is built from TRBV5-1 and TRBJ2-4, with D possibly TRBD1 on 6 matching bases. Trimming left V 5 bases short and J 8 bases short, with 8 bases between. The CDR3 runs to 11 residues. Germline V gene sequence: CDR1 SGHRS, CDR2 YFSETQ. CDR3 in amino acids: CASSSGDIQYF. CDR3 nucleotide sequence: TGCGCCAGCAGTTCAGGGGACATTCAGTACTTC.

The chain is built from TRBV11-2 and TRBJ2-2; TRBD2 matches 8 bases. J was trimmed by 4 bases and V by 1 base; bases with no gene match: 8. The CDR3 has 17 residues. Germline-derived CDR1 and CDR2 are SGHAT and FQNNGV. This CDR3 is CASSLVAAGGPTGELFF. The CDR3 DNA sequence: TGTGCCAGCAGCTTAGTGGCGGCGGGAGGCCCCACCGGGGAGCTGTTTTTT.

The CDR3 loop is CASSVAPVSTDTQYF. Here the CDR3 DNA reads TGTGCCAGCAGCGTAGCCCCGGTTAGCACAGATACGCAGTATTTT. This sequence joins TRBV9 and TRBJ2-3; no reliable D call. V was shortened by 0 bases and J by 0 bases, with 8 bases between the two germline ends. Germline V gives CDR1 SGDLS, CDR2 YYNGEE. The CDR3 extends over 15 amino acids.

This chain links TRBV7-8 with TRBJ2-5, with 9 bases fitting TRBD2. The CDR3 consists of 16 residues. Looked up from germline, CDR1 is SGHVS and CDR2 is FQNEAQ. V lost 1 base to trimming and J lost 2 bases; unmatched junction nucleotides: 5. The CDR3 DNA is TGTGCCAGCAGCTTAGGCGGGGCGGGAGGGCAAGAGACCCAGTACTTC. It encodes CASSLGGAGGQETQYF. The full variable domain, rest sourced from reference TRBV7-8 and TRBJ2-5, is GAGVSQSPRYKVAKRGQDVALRCDPISGHVSLFWYQQALGQGPEFLTYFQNEAQLDKSGLPSDRFFAERPEGSVSTLKIQRTQQEDSAVYLCASSLGGAGGQETQYFGPGTRLLVL.

V is TRBV30 and J is TRBJ2-2; 8 positions agree with TRBD2. This CDR3 is built from 16 residues. V lost 0 bases and J lost 4; bases outside the gene matches: 7. CDR1 GTSNPN and CDR2 SVGIG come from the germline V gene (reference sequence). The DNA for the CDR3 is TGTGCCTGGAGTGTACTAAGCGGGAGAGTCACCGGGGAGCTGTTTTTT. Encoded protein: CAWSVLSGRVTGELFF. The variable domain in full, completed from reference TRBV30 and TRBJ2-2, reads SQTIHQWPATLVQPVGSPLSLECTVEGTSNPNLYWYRQAAGRGLQLLFYSVGIGQISSEVPQNLSASRPQDRQFILSSKKLLLSDSGFYLCAWSVLSGRVTGELFFGEGSRLTVL.

The sample holds one count of this clone. The genes are TRBV5-1 and TRBJ2-2; no clear D gene. Trimming stripped 0 bases from V and 1 base from J, with 4 bases between. Per germline, CDR1 SGHRS and CDR2 YFSETQ. The CDR3 runs 14 residues. CDR3 DNA: TGCGCCAGCAGCTTGGACGGGAACACCGGGGAGCTGTTTTTT. It codes for CASSLDGNTGELFF.

This clone was observed once. This chain links TRBV29-1 with TRBJ1-4, with a tentative D call TRBD1 (6 bases). The CDR3 covers 14 residues. Germline values: CDR1 SQVTM, CDR2 ANQGSEA. V dropped 6 bases and J dropped 10 bases, with 21 bases sitting between them. CDR3 nucleotides: TGCAGCGTCCCCGAGGCGTCGGGGGGCGGAAAACTGTTTTTT. Protein product: CSVPEASGGGKLFF.

V gene TRBV7-2 combines with J gene TRBJ1-2; D is unclear. With 5 bases removed from V and 8 bases from J, the gap between germline ends came to 15 bases. The CDR3 sequence is 13 residues long. Germline CDR1 reads SGHTA; CDR2 reads FQGNSA. DNA of the CDR3: TGTGCCAGCAGCCGCGAGGTCCATGGGGGCTACACCTTC. As protein: CASSREVHGGYTF. Variable domain in full (rest from reference TRBV7-2 and TRBJ1-2): GAGVSQSPSNKVTEKGKDVELRCDPISGHTALYWYRQSLGQGLEFLIYFQGNSAPDKSGLPSDRFSAERTGGSVSTLTIQRTQQEDSAVYLCASSREVHGGYTFGSGTRLTVV.

The gene calls are TRBV12-3 or TRBV12-4 and TRBJ1-2; D not resolved. The germline V and J ends were trimmed by 3 bases and 2 bases, with 7 bases remaining between them. The CDR3 is 13 amino acids. The CDR3 sequence is CASSFDGNYGYTF. CDR3 coding DNA: TGTGCCAGCAGTTTCGACGGGAACTATGGCTACACCTTC.